This T cell receptor beta chain was retrieved from a study of OX40 agonist ivuxolimab in advanced cancers. Study in general: Among those treated, three patients had partial responses, one with hepatocellular carcinoma and two with cutaneous melanoma.

This CDR3 is 16 amino acids long. With V trimmed by 6 bases and J by 1 base, 8 bases remained unmatched. Germline V gene sequence: CDR1 KGHSH, CDR2 LQKENI. Here immunoSEQ multiplex PCR was the method, and the copy in TCRdb shows in-frame clones only, minus some. The profile shows 65,000 to 80,000 clones, 91% of them singletons. The sequenced sample was CD4+ or CD8+ T cells sorted from blood, obtained in a trial of the OX40 agonist ivuxolimab. This clonotype was obtained from an adult with an advanced solid tumor such as melanoma, head and neck, liver or kidney cancer. V is TRBV18 and J is TRBJ2-3, with 9 positions matching TRBD1. DNA for the CDR3: TGTGCCAGCTCTACTGGGACAGGGTTCGGCACAGATACGCAGTATTTT. It specifies CASSTGTGFGTDTQYF.